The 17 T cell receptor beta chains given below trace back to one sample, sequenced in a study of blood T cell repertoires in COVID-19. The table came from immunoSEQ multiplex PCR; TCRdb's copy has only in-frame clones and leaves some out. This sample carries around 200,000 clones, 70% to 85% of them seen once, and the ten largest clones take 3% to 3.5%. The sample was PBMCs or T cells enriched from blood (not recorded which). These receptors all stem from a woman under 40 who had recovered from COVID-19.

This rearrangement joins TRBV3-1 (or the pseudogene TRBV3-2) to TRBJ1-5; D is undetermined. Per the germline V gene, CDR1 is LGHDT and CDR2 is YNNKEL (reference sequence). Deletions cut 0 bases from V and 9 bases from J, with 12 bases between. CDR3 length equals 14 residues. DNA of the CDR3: TGTGCCAGCAGCCAAGATCCTGGGCCGCGGCCCCAGCATTTT. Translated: CASSQDPGPRPQHF.

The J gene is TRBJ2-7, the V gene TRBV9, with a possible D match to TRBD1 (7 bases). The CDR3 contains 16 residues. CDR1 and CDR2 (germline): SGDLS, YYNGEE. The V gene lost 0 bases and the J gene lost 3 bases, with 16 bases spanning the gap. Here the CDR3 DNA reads TGTGCCAGCAGCGTAGTATGGCCAGGGGGGAACTACGAGCAGTACGTC. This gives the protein CASSVVWPGGNYEQYV.

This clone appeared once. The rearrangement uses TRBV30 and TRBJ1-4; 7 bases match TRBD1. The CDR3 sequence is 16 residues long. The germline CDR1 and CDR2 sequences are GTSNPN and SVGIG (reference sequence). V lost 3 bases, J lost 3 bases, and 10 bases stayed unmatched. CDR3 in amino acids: CAWSRGYELSNEKLFF. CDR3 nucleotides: TGTGCCTGGAGCAGGGGGTATGAGCTCTCTAATGAAAAACTGTTTTTT. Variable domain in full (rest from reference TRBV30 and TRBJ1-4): SQTIHQWPATLVQPVGSPLSLECTVEGTSNPNLYWYRQAAGRGLQLLFYSVGIGQISSEVPQNLSASRPQDRQFILSSKKLLLSDSGFYLCAWSRGYELSNEKLFFGSGTQLSVL.

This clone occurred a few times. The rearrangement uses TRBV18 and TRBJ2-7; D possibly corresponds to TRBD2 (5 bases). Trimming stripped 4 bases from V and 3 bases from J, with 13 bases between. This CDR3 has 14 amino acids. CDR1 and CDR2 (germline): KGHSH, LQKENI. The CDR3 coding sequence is TGTGCCAGCTCACAGGACTTTGTGGACTACGAGCAGTACTTC. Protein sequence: CASSQDFVDYEQYF. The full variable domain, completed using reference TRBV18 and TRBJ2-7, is NAGVMQNPRHLVRRRGQEARLRCSPMKGHSHVYWYRQLPEEGLKFMVYLQKENIIDESGMPKERFSAEFPKEGPSILRIQQVVRGDSAAYFCASSQDFVDYEQYFGPGTRLTVT.

CDR3 DNA sequence: TGTGCTAGTGGTTTTACCACAGGGTCGGGCACTGAAGCTTTCTTT. It is translated as CASGFTTGSGTEAFF. J is TRBJ1-1 and V is TRBV12-5; D is possibly TRBD1 (6 bases). Germline V lookup: CDR1 LGHNT, CDR2 FRNRAP. V was shortened by 3 bases and J by 4 bases, with 15 bases between the two germline ends. The CDR3 loop spans 15 amino acids.

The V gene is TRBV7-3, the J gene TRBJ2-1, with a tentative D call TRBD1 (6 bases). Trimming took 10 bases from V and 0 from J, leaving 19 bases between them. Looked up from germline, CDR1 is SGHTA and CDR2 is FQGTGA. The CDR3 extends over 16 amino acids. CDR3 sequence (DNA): TGTGCCACCCCGATCCCCCGGGACAACTCCTACAATGAGCAGTTCTTC. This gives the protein CATPIPRDNSYNEQFF.

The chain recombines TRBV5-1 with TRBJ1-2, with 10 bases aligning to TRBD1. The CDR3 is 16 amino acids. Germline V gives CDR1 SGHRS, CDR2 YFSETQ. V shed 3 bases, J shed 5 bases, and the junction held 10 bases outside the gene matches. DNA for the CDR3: TGCGCCAGCAGCTACTCCCGGGACAGGGGCGCATATGGCTACACCTTC. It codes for CASSYSRDRGAYGYTF.

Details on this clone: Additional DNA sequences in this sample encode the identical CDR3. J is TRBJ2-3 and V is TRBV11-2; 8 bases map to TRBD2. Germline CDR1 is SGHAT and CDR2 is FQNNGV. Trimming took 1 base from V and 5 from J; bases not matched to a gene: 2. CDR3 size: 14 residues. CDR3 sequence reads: CASSLAGGLDTQYF. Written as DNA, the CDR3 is TGTGCCAGCAGCTTAGCGGGAGGGCTAGATACGCAGTATTTT. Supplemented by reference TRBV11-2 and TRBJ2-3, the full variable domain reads EAGVAQSPRYKIIEKRQSVAFWCNPISGHATLYWYQQILGQGPKLLIQFQNNGVVDDSQLPKDRFSAERLKGVDSTLKIQPAKLEDSAVYLCASSLAGGLDTQYFGPGTRLTVL.

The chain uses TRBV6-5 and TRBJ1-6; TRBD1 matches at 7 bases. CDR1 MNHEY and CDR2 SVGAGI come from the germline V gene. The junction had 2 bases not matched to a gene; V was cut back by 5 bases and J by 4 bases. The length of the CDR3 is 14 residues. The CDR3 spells CASSTGQYNSPLHF. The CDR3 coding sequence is TGTGCCAGCAGTACGGGACAGTATAATTCACCCCTCCACTTT.

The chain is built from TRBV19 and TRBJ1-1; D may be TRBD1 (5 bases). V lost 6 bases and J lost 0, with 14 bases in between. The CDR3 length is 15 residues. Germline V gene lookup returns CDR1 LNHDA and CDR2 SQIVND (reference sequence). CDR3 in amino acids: CASRMGPGLNTEAFF. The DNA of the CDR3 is TGTGCCAGTAGAATGGGGCCAGGCCTGAACACTGAAGCTTTCTTT. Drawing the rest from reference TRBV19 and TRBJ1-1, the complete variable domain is DGGITQSPKYLFRKEGQNVTLSCEQNLNHDAMYWYRQDPGQGLRLIYYSQIVNDFQKGDIAEGYSVSREKKESFPLTVTSAQKNPTAFYLCASRMGPGLNTEAFFGQGTRLTVV.

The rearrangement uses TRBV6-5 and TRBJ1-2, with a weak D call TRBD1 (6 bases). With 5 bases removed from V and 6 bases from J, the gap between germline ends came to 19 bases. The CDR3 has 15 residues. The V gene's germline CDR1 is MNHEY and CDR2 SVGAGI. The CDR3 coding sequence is TGTGCCAGCAGTCTACAGCCACTCCAGGGGAATGGCTACACCTTC. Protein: CASSLQPLQGNGYTF.

The CDR3 nucleotides read TGTGCCAGCAGTGCCGGGACAGGCCAAAATCAGCCCCAGCATTTT. It translates to CASSAGTGQNQPQHF. The rearrangement uses TRBV28 and TRBJ1-5; 8 positions agree with TRBD1. Looked up from germline, CDR1 is MDHEN and CDR2 is SYDVKM. CDR3 length equals 15 residues. Germline trimming cut 5 bases from V and 4 bases from J; bases unmatched to any gene: 7.

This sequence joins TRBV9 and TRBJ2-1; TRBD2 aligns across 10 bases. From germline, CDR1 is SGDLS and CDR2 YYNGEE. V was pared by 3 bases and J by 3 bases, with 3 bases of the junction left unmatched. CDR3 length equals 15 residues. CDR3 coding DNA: TGTGCCAGCAGCGCGGGACTAGCGAGCTACAATGAGCAGTTCTTC. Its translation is CASSAGLASYNEQFF.

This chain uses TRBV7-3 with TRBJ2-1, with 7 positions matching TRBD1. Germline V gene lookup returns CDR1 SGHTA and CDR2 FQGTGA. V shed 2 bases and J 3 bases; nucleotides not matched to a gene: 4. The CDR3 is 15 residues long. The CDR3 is CASSLPGGVYNEQFF. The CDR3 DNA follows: TGTGCCAGCAGCTTACCAGGGGGTGTCTACAATGAGCAGTTCTTC.

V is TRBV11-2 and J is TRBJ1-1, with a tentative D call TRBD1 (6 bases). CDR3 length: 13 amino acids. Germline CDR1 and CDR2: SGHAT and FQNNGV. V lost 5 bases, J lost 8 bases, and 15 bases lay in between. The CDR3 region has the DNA TGTGCCAGCAGCCCAAACCCCAGGGGAGAAGCTTTCTTT. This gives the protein CASSPNPRGEAFF.

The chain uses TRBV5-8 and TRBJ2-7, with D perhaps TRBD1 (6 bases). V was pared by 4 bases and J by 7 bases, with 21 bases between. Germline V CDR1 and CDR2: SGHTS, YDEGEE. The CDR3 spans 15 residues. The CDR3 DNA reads TGTGCCAGCAGCCAGCCCGGGACATTCTCGAAAGAGCAGTACTTC. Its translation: CASSQPGTFSKEQYF.

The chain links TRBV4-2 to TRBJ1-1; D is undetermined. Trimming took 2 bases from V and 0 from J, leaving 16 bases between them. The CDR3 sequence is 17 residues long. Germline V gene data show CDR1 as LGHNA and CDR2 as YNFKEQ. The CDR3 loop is CASSQPRFGKMNTEAFF. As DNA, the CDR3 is TGTGCCAGCAGCCAACCGAGGTTCGGGAAGATGAACACTGAAGCTTTCTTT.